This T cell receptor beta chain was profiled in a study of T-cell reconstitution after alpha-beta-depleted transplantation in children. Construction of the TCRbeta library involved unique molecular identifiers. TCRdb re-called the PCR reads through MiXCR, storing one row per CDR3 protein. The sample holds over 550,000 distinct CDR3 sequences, approximately 10% seen once. This clonotype was seen at least ten times. V was shortened by 4 bases and J by 1 base, with 16 bases between the two germline ends. The germline V gene has CDR1 LNHNV and CDR2 YYDKDF (reference sequence). This CDR3 has 16 residues. The receptor's source is a human donor who donated a stem cell graft to a child with acute myeloid leukemia. This material consisted of PBMCs from the stem cell graft donor, taken from the stem cell graft. The rearrangement uses TRBV15 and TRBJ1-1; D is ambiguous. CDR3 protein: CATSKGSLGGNTEAFF. CDR3 nucleotides: TGTGCCACCAGCAAAGGGTCATTGGGAGGGAACACTGAAGCTTTCTTT.